Following are 17 T cell receptor beta chains from one sample sequenced in a study of cytomegalovirus exposure and HLA in healthy donors. PCR amplification relied on 60 Vbeta primers (plus 13 Jbeta primers). Using immunoSEQ multiplex PCR, the repertoire was profiled, and TCRdb retains in-frame clones only, with some absent. The data hold under 150,000 clones, with around 70% observed a single time. Sequencing used PBMCs. These receptors were collected from a man under 40 in good health and CMV-seronegative.

The chain recombines TRBV5-1 with TRBJ2-6, with a weak D call TRBD2 (5 bases). This CDR3 comprises 15 residues. Trimming took 0 bases from V and 2 from J, leaving 6 bases between them. Germline V gives CDR1 SGHRS, CDR2 YFSETQ. CDR3 loop: CASSLERAGANVLTF. The CDR3 nucleotides are TGCGCCAGCAGCTTGGAGAGGGCTGGGGCCAACGTCCTGACTTTC. Filled out from reference TRBV5-1 and TRBJ2-6, the complete variable domain reads KAGVTQTPRYLIKTRGQQVTLSCSPISGHRSVSWYQQTPGQGLQFLFEYFSETQRNKGNFPGRFSGRQFSNSRSEMNVSTLELGDSALYLCASSLERAGANVLTFGAGSRLTVL.

The V and J genes are TRBV7-2 and TRBJ2-5; tentatively, D is TRBD1 (5 bases). The CDR3 sequence is 15 residues long. In germline, CDR1 is SGHTA, CDR2 FQGNSA. Trimming cost V 3 bases and J 1 base, with 12 bases left between them. In DNA form, the CDR3 reads TGTGCCAGCAGCTTTACAGGCATTATCCAAGAGACCCAGTACTTC. This translates into CASSFTGIIQETQYF. The whole variable domain, filled in from reference TRBV7-2 and TRBJ2-5, reads GAGVSQSPSNKVTEKGKDVELRCDPISGHTALYWYRQSLGQGLEFLIYFQGNSAPDKSGLPSDRFSAERTGGSVSTLTIQRTQQEDSAVYLCASSFTGIIQETQYFGPGTRLLVL.

The sample holds a few counts of this clone. The rearrangement uses TRBV6-4 and TRBJ1-1; weak D call: TRBD1 (6 bases). CDR3 length: 14 amino acids. Trimming took off 0 bases at V and 2 bases at J, with 7 bases between the two ends. Germline V gene data show CDR1 as MRHNA and CDR2 as SNTAGT. The CDR3 loop is CASSDSDRNTEAFF. In DNA, the CDR3 is TGTGCCAGCAGTGACTCGGACAGAAACACTGAAGCTTTCTTT.

V and J are TRBV5-6 and TRBJ1-5; D remains unclear. The length of the CDR3 is 13 residues. Per germline, CDR1 SGHDT and CDR2 YYEEEE. Deletions cut 2 bases from V and 3 bases from J, with 6 bases between. CDR3 nucleotides: TGTGCCAGCAGCTTCAGGCTCAATCAGCCCCAGCATTTT. As protein: CASSFRLNQPQHF.

The V gene is TRBV6-1, the J gene TRBJ2-4, with a weak D call TRBD1 (5 bases). Trimming stripped 7 bases from V and 1 base from J, with 11 bases between. Germline V gene data show CDR1 as MNHNS and CDR2 as SASEGT. CDR3 size: 14 residues. The chain's CDR3 is CASTQGLAKNIQYF. The CDR3 bases are TGTGCCAGCACCCAGGGCTTGGCCAAAAACATTCAGTACTTC.

This rearrangement joins TRBV30 to TRBJ2-7; 12 nucleotides line up with TRBD2. V was clipped by 2 bases and J by 6 bases; unmatched bases: 2. The CDR3 has 13 amino acids. Germline CDR1 and CDR2: GTSNPN and SVGIG (reference sequence). The CDR3 DNA reads TGTGCCTGGAGTTGGACTAGCGGGGTCGAGCAGTACTTC. It specifies CAWSWTSGVEQYF.

This clone appeared a few times. This chain uses TRBV2 with TRBJ2-1; tentative D call: TRBD1 (5 bases). V lost 5 bases and J lost 5, with 16 bases in between. This CDR3 has 15 amino acids. Germline CDR1 is SNHLY and CDR2 is FYNNEI. The CDR3 here is CASSLRDRVNNEQFF. The CDR3 DNA sequence: TGTGCCAGCAGTCTGAGAGACAGAGTCAACAATGAGCAGTTCTTC.

The V and J genes are TRBV28 and TRBJ2-5, with D possibly matching TRBD2 (6 bases). With 6 bases removed from V and 4 bases from J, the gap between germline ends came to 12 bases. Germline V lookup: CDR1 MDHEN, CDR2 SYDVKM. The CDR3 loop spans 13 amino acids. The CDR3 sequence is CASRDYQRETQYF. The CDR3, as DNA: TGTGCCAGCAGGGACTACCAACGAGAGACCCAGTACTTC.

V is TRBV6-5 and J is TRBJ2-7, with a tentative D call TRBD2 (6 bases). Germline CDR1 is MNHEY and CDR2 is SVGAGI. V shed 5 bases and J shed 11 bases, with 16 bases lying between them. The CDR3 runs to 12 residues. CDR3 loop: CASSPTAGPKYF. The DNA for the CDR3 is TGTGCCAGCAGTCCTACGGCGGGGCCAAAGTACTTC.

The CDR3 protein is CASSPRGTENQETQYF. The CDR3 nucleotides are TGTGCCAGCAGCCCGCGAGGGACAGAAAACCAAGAGACCCAGTACTTC. The V gene is TRBV4-2, the J gene TRBJ2-5, with TRBD1 matching over 7 bases. Germline-derived CDR1 and CDR2 are LGHNA and YNFKEQ. Trimming cost V 4 bases and J 0 bases; bases outside gene matches: 8. The CDR3 extends over 16 amino acids.

The chain is built from TRBV29-1 and TRBJ1-1; 7 nucleotides match TRBD1. With 3 bases clipped from V and 5 bases from J, the junction kept 9 bases outside the gene matches. The V gene's germline CDR1 is SQVTM and CDR2 ANQGSEA. This CDR3 spans 14 amino acids. CDR3 coding DNA: TGCAGCGTTGATAGGACAGGAGGTGTGACTGAAGCTTTCTTT. It encodes CSVDRTGGVTEAFF.

The sample holds a few counts of this clone. This chain uses TRBV4-1 with TRBJ1-5; 8 positions agree with TRBD1. Per the germline V gene, CDR1 is MGHRA and CDR2 is YSYEKL. With V trimmed by 1 base and J by 6 bases, 8 bases remained unmatched. The CDR3 loop spans 16 amino acids. Written as DNA, the CDR3 is TGCGCCAGCAGCCAAGTAAGCGACAGGGGTTTTCAGCCCCAGCATTTT. Translating gives CASSQVSDRGFQPQHF.

This sequence joins TRBV5-1 and TRBJ1-4, with D possibly being TRBD1 (6 bases). Germline values: CDR1 SGHRS, CDR2 YFSETQ. This CDR3 comprises 14 residues. Trimming left V 7 bases short and J 0 bases short, with 10 bases between. In DNA, the CDR3 is TGCGCCAGCCGACAGGATGCAACTAATGAAAAACTGTTTTTT. Its translation is CASRQDATNEKLFF.

This chain links TRBV29-1 with TRBJ2-3, with 10 bases matching TRBD2. Unmatched junction bases numbered 13, after V lost 1 base and J lost 0 bases. Germline V gene sequence: CDR1 SQVTM, CDR2 ANQGSEA. This CDR3 region has 19 residues. The CDR3, as DNA: TGCAGCGTTGAAGTTGAGGGACTAGCGTCCCGCACTAGCACAGATACGCAGTATTTT. Its protein is CSVEVEGLASRTSTDTQYF.

This clone was seen just once. The chain links TRBV11-3 to TRBJ2-5; possible D gene TRBD1, 6 bases. Trimming removed 1 base from V and 4 bases from J, with 10 bases in between. The CDR3 sequence is 14 residues long. The germline V gene has CDR1 SGHNT and CDR2 YENEEA. Here the CDR3 reads CASSLAGDGETQYF. The DNA for the CDR3 is TGTGCCAGCAGCTTAGCAGGGGACGGAGAGACCCAGTACTTC. The full variable domain, rest sourced from reference TRBV11-3 and TRBJ2-5, is EAGVVQSPRYKIIEKKQPVAFWCNPISGHNTLYWYLQNLGQGPELLIRYENEEAVDDSQLPKDRFSAERLKGVDSTLKIQPAELGDSAVYLCASSLAGDGETQYFGPGTRLLVL.

The chain has TRBV28 and TRBJ2-5, with 9 bases that match TRBD2. CDR3 length: 15 amino acids. The V gene's germline CDR1 is MDHEN and CDR2 SYDVKM. V lost 3 bases and J lost 5; bases outside the gene matches: 7. CDR3 nucleotides: TGTGCCAGCAGTTTCTCAGCGGGGGGCGGGGAGACCCAGTACTTC. Translating gives CASSFSAGGGETQYF.

This chain links TRBV4-1 with TRBJ2-1; D remains ambiguous. The CDR3 runs 16 residues. Looked up from germline, CDR1 is MGHRA and CDR2 is YSYEKL. Trimming shortened V by 1 base and J by 6 bases, and 16 bases separated the two germline ends. The CDR3 nucleotides read TGCGCCAGCAGCCAAGTGCCGATGGGCCCTCTCAATGAGCAGTTCTTC. It translates to CASSQVPMGPLNEQFF.